This T cell receptor beta chain was captured by sequencing in a study of blood T cells in healthy people across ages. For the second PCR, which ran for about 7 to 11 cycles, a sample-barcoded 5' primer and a J-beta primer mix were used. In TCRdb, the 5' RACE reads were re-called with MiXCR into one record per CDR3 protein. The sample shows 1.4 million or so distinct CDR3 sequences, approximately 43% of them seen only once. General study results and limits: As naive T cell percentage varied, TCR beta diversity correlated strongly with it. Conclusively comparing naive with antigen-experienced cells was impossible with unsorted PBMCs.

In regard to this clonotype: Its antigen is still unknown.

The source is a young woman in good health. The sequenced sample was blood.

CDR3 sequence: CASSWGQLGEQYF. The CDR3 DNA follows: TGCGCCAGCAGCTGGGGCCAGCTCGGCGAGCAGTACTTC. This chain connects TRBV5-1 to TRBJ2-5; TRBD1 is a possible D gene (5 bases). Matching the DNA end better, TRBJ2-7 makes the J call doubtful. CDR3 size: 13 residues. Per the germline V gene, CDR1 is SGHRS and CDR2 is YFSETQ.